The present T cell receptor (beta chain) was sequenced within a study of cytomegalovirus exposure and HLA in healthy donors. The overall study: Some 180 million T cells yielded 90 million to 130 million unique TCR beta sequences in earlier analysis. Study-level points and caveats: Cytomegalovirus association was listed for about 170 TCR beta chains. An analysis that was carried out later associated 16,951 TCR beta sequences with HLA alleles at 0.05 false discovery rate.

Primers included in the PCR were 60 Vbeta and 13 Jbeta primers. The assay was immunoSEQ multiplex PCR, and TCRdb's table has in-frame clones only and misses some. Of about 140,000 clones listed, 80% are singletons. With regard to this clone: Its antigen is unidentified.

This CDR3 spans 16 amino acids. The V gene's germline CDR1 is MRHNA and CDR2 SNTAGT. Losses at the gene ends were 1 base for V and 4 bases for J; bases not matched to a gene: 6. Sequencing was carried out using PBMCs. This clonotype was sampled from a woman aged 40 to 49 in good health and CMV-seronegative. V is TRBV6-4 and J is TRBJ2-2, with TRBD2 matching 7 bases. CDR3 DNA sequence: TGTGCCAGCAGTGACTTGGGAGGGGCGGGCACCGGGGAGCTGTTTTTT. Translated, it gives CASSDLGGAGTGELFF.